These 28 T cell receptor beta chains share one sample of origin, sequenced in a study of blood T cell repertoires in COVID-19. The protocol was immunoSEQ multiplex PCR, while the TCRdb copy is restricted to in-frame clones and leaves out a portion. The sample lists fewer than 300,000 clones, more than 75% seen once, with around 10% in the top ten. Sequences were obtained from peripheral blood. The receptors stem from a man aged 45-65 years with COVID-19, enrolled during active disease.

CDR3 coding DNA: TGTGCCAGCAGCGTAGACACCCAGGGGCTAGCGGGAGGAGATACGCAGTATTTT. Protein: CASSVDTQGLAGGDTQYF. This chain uses TRBV9 with TRBJ2-3, with 11 positions matching TRBD2. This CDR3 has 18 residues. V shed 0 bases, J shed 5 bases, and the junction held 11 bases outside the gene matches. CDR1 is SGDLS and CDR2 is YYNGEE in the germline V gene.

The chain couples TRBV5-1 to TRBJ1-1; maybe TRBD1 (6 bases). The germline V gene encodes CDR1 SGHRS and CDR2 YFSETQ. The V gene lost 4 bases and the J gene lost 4 bases, with 20 bases spanning the gap. The CDR3 consists of 16 residues. The CDR3 bases are TGCGCCAGCAGCCGAGTTATGGGGGCTGGTGGCACTGAAGCTTTCTTT. It yields the protein CASSRVMGAGGTEAFF.

The CDR3 DNA sequence: TGCAGCGTTGAACGATCCGGAGAGACCCAGTACTTC. It specifies CSVERSGETQYF. The chain employs TRBV29-1 and TRBJ2-5, with D uncertain. Germline V gene sequence: CDR1 SQVTM, CDR2 ANQGSEA. The V and J ends lost 2 bases and 4 bases respectively, with 8 bases between them. The CDR3 spans 12 residues.

The chain recombines TRBV2 with TRBJ2-3, with 8 bases matching TRBD1. The germline V gene has CDR1 SNHLY and CDR2 FYNNEI. V was pared by 3 bases and J by 3 bases, with 2 bases of the junction left unmatched. The CDR3 is 14 amino acids. The CDR3 region is CASSDRGRTDTQYF. Written as DNA, the CDR3 is TGTGCCAGCAGTGACAGGGGGCGAACAGATACGCAGTATTTT. Complete variable domain (other parts from reference TRBV2 and TRBJ2-3): EPEVTQTPSHQVTQMGQEVILRCVPISNHLYFYWYRQILGQKVEFLVSFYNNEISEKSEIFDDQFSVERPDGSNFTLKIRSTKLEDSAMYFCASSDRGRTDTQYFGPGTRLTVL.

The CDR3 here is CASRNRGNQPQHF. The CDR3 DNA follows: TGTGCCAGCAGGAACAGGGGCAATCAGCCCCAGCATTTT. The V gene is TRBV28, the J gene TRBJ1-5; possible D gene TRBD1, 6 bases. Trimming removed 6 bases from V and 2 bases from J, with 8 bases in between. CDR1 is MDHEN, CDR2 SYDVKM, per germline. The CDR3 has 13 amino acids. Complete variable domain (other parts from reference TRBV28 and TRBJ1-5): DVKVTQSSRYLVKRTGEKVFLECVQDMDHENMFWYRQDPGLGLRLIYFSYDVKMKEKGDIPEGYSVSREKKERFSLILESASTNQTSMYLCASRNRGNQPQHFGDGTRLSIL.

V and J are TRBV2 and TRBJ1-4, with D possibly being TRBD1 (6 bases). The CDR3 sequence is 17 residues long. V was clipped by 2 bases and J by 13 bases, with 26 bases between them. Germline V gene lookup returns CDR1 SNHLY and CDR2 FYNNEI. In DNA form, the CDR3 reads TGTGCCAGCAGTGAATTGGAGGGGGGGCGCAGCCTGGGAGGACTGTTTTTT. Residues: CASSELEGGRSLGGLFF.

This clone occurred once. The chain has TRBV29-1 and TRBJ1-3, with D hard to call. The germline gives CDR1 SQVTM, CDR2 ANQGSEA. The CDR3 runs 14 residues. Trimming removed 4 bases from V and 0 bases from J, with 10 bases in between. CDR3 nucleotides: TGCAGCGTTGTCCCAGGTTCCTCTGGAAACACCATATATTTT. Protein sequence: CSVVPGSSGNTIYF.

V usage is TRBV4-3 and J usage is TRBJ2-1; possible D gene TRBD1, 5 bases. Deletions cut 0 bases from V and 0 bases from J, with 12 bases between. The CDR3 totals 17 residues. Per the germline V gene, CDR1 is LGHNA and CDR2 is YSLEER. This chain's CDR3 is CASSQDTQVRSYNEQFF. CDR3 coding DNA: TGCGCCAGCAGCCAAGACACACAGGTCCGCTCCTACAATGAGCAGTTCTTC.

The chain employs TRBV27 and TRBJ2-7, with 8 nucleotides matching TRBD1. V lost 3 bases to trimming and J lost 1 base; unmatched junction nucleotides: 8. This CDR3 has 16 amino acids. The germline gives CDR1 MNHEY, CDR2 SMNVEV (reference sequence). The CDR3 region is CASSFRSGDRSYEQYF. CDR3 coding DNA: TGTGCCAGCAGTTTTAGGAGTGGGGACAGGTCCTACGAGCAGTACTTC.

The chain is built from TRBV6-5 and TRBJ2-7; TRBD1 matches 10 bases. The CDR3 is 15 amino acids. In germline, CDR1 is MNHEY, CDR2 SVGAGI. The V gene end was trimmed by 5 bases and the J gene end by 4 bases; junction bases not matched to a gene: 8. Written as DNA, the CDR3 is TGTGCCAGCAGTCACGTCCGGGACAGGGGTTACGAGCAGTACTTC. This gives the protein CASSHVRDRGYEQYF.

For the CDR3, the DNA is TGCGCCAGCAGTGACCGGGGGAGCTCCTATAATTCACCCCTCCACTTT. This gives the protein CASSDRGSSYNSPLHF. This chain links TRBV10-2 with TRBJ1-6; the D gene is possibly TRBD1 (5 bases). CDR3 length: 16 residues. The V gene lost 3 bases and the J gene lost 0 bases, with 9 bases spanning the gap. Germline loops: CDR1 WSHSY, CDR2 SAAADI.

This chain connects TRBV3-1 (or the pseudogene TRBV3-2) to TRBJ2-1; D may be TRBD2 (5 bases). Trimming took off 1 base at V and 10 bases at J, with 11 bases between the two ends. This CDR3 is 13 amino acids long. Looked up from germline, CDR1 is LGHDT and CDR2 is YNNKEL (reference sequence). The DNA of the CDR3 is TGTGCCAGCAGCCAAGTCGGAGGCAGGGAGCAGTTCTTC. It codes for CASSQVGGREQFF.

This clone was seen once. As DNA, the CDR3 is TGTGCCAGCTCACCCGAGCTCTCTGGGGCCAACGTCCTGACTTTC. Residues: CASSPELSGANVLTF. The V and J genes are TRBV18 and TRBJ2-6; no reliable D call. Between the trimmed V and J ends, which lost 3 bases and 0 bases, there was a span of 6 bases. Germline CDR1 and CDR2: KGHSH and LQKENI. The CDR3 is 15 amino acids.

The V gene is TRBV7-9, the J gene TRBJ2-1; TRBD1 might be the D (6 bases). Trimming shortened V by 5 bases and J by 2 bases, and 13 bases separated the two germline ends. Germline V gene data show CDR1 as SEHNR and CDR2 as FQNEAQ (reference sequence). This CDR3 spans 15 amino acids. In DNA form, the CDR3 reads TGTGCCAGCAGCCGCCGGGACAACGCCTACAATGAGCAGTTCTTC. Amino acid sequence: CASSRRDNAYNEQFF.

In its sample, this clone was seen once. Other DNA sequences in this sample translate to the same CDR3. This chain links TRBV5-1 with TRBJ2-2; 7 nucleotides line up with TRBD2. This CDR3 has 15 amino acids. Unmatched junction bases numbered 1, after V lost 2 bases and J lost 0 bases. Looked up from germline, CDR1 is SGHRS and CDR2 is YFSETQ. The CDR3 sequence: CASSLAGTNTGELFF. The DNA of the CDR3 is TGCGCCAGCAGCTTAGCGGGGACGAACACCGGGGAGCTGTTTTTT.

CDR3 loop: CASSLDLQTVGQSTEAFF. The CDR3 DNA reads TGTGCCAGCAGCTTGGATCTCCAAACTGTGGGGCAGAGCACTGAAGCTTTCTTT. The rearrangement joins TRBV5-5 to TRBJ1-1; possible D gene TRBD1, 5 bases. CDR1 and CDR2 (germline): SGHKS, YYEKEE (reference sequence). V dropped 0 bases and J dropped 4 bases, with 22 bases sitting between them. The CDR3 covers 18 residues.

The chain links TRBV19 to TRBJ1-1; 9 nucleotides agree with TRBD1. Trimming cost V 3 bases and J 7 bases; bases outside gene matches: 9. CDR1 is LNHDA, CDR2 SQIVND, per germline (reference sequence). This CDR3 spans 15 amino acids. The DNA of the CDR3 is TGTGCCAGTAGTATTCGGGGGACAGGGCGCCTTGAAGCTTTCTTT. Amino acids: CASSIRGTGRLEAFF.

V usage is TRBV3-1 (or the pseudogene TRBV3-2) and J usage is TRBJ1-4; D not certain. The CDR3 contains 17 residues. The germline gives CDR1 LGHDT, CDR2 YNNKEL (reference sequence). V was cut by 9 bases and J by 0 bases, with 20 bases left in between. DNA for the CDR3: TGTGCCAGAGCGATGGTAGATTCCCCCGCAACTAATGAAAAACTGTTTTTT. Its translation: CARAMVDSPATNEKLFF.

V gene TRBV4-3 combines with J gene TRBJ1-2; a weak D match, TRBD1 (6 bases). The CDR3 runs to 16 residues. From germline, CDR1 is LGHNA and CDR2 YSLEER. V lost 4 bases and J lost 3, with 18 bases in between. DNA of the CDR3: TGCGCCAGCAGCCTCCAGAGGGGGGGCCTGGACTATGGCTACACCTTC. Residues: CASSLQRGGLDYGYTF.

The rearrangement uses TRBV27 and TRBJ1-5, with D possibly being TRBD1 (6 bases). This CDR3 is built from 17 residues. Germline V gene sequence: CDR1 MNHEY, CDR2 SMNVEV (reference sequence). V lost 5 bases and J lost 2, with 19 bases in between. CDR3 bases: TGTGCCAGCAGTCCACAGGGTTTTGGGTTGGGCAATCAGCCCCAGCATTTT. This gives the protein CASSPQGFGLGNQPQHF.

The chain uses TRBV5-6 and TRBJ1-2; tentatively, D is TRBD1 (5 bases). CDR1 is SGHDT, CDR2 YYEEEE, per germline. The length of the CDR3 is 16 residues. Trimming took 0 bases from V and 3 from J, leaving 15 bases between them. This CDR3 reads CASSLGGGAWDYGYTF. The CDR3 bases are TGTGCCAGCAGCTTGGGAGGAGGGGCTTGGGACTATGGCTACACCTTC.

The chain recombines TRBV12-5 with TRBJ1-3; 9 positions match TRBD1. The CDR3 covers 17 residues. Germline V CDR1 and CDR2: LGHNT, FRNRAP. With V trimmed by 5 bases and J by 2 bases, 10 bases remained unmatched. CDR3 protein: CASGPFPDRGAGNTIYF. CDR3 in DNA: TGTGCTAGTGGTCCCTTCCCCGACAGGGGGGCTGGAAACACCATATATTTT.

This chain uses TRBV5-1 with TRBJ1-1; TRBD1 agrees at 7 bases. Germline CDR1 reads SGHRS; CDR2 reads YFSETQ. The CDR3 covers 14 residues. The junction had 5 bases not matched to a gene; V was cut back by 3 bases and J by 3 bases. CDR3 in DNA: TGCGCCAGCAGCTCGACAGGGTTAGACACTGAAGCTTTCTTT. It codes for CASSSTGLDTEAFF.

This clone was seen only a few times. The rearrangement joins TRBV28 to TRBJ1-4; D remains ambiguous. The germline V gene encodes CDR1 MDHEN and CDR2 SYDVKM. The germline V and J ends were trimmed by 7 bases and 7 bases, with 19 bases remaining between them. This CDR3 is 15 amino acids long. The CDR3 loop is CASNQEGTLGEKLFF. The CDR3, as DNA: TGTGCCAGCAACCAGGAGGGCACTTTGGGTGAAAAACTGTTTTTT.

The chain employs TRBV19 and TRBJ2-7; 7 nucleotides agree with TRBD1. This CDR3 is built from 15 residues. Germline assignment: CDR1 LNHDA and CDR2 SQIVND (reference sequence). V gave up 6 bases and J gave up 0 bases; unmatched junction bases: 8. CDR3: CASRQGTQSSYEQYF. CDR3 in DNA: TGTGCCAGTAGACAGGGGACGCAAAGCTCCTACGAGCAGTACTTC.

This clone occurred once. The V gene is TRBV5-8, the J gene TRBJ1-3, with a weak D call TRBD1 (6 bases). The germline V gene has CDR1 SGHTS and CDR2 YDEGEE. Trimming took 0 bases from V and 0 from J, leaving 10 bases between them. The CDR3 contains 16 residues. Written as DNA, the CDR3 is TGTGCCAGCAGCTTGGCCGACAGGTTCTCTGGAAACACCATATATTTT. Its protein is CASSLADRFSGNTIYF.

The chain recombines TRBV19 with TRBJ2-2; 8 bases line up with TRBD1. V lost 6 bases, J lost 1 base, and 7 bases stayed unmatched. Germline CDR1 and CDR2: LNHDA and SQIVND (reference sequence). The length of the CDR3 is 16 residues. CDR3 nucleotide sequence: TGTGCCAGTAGCGACGACAGGGGCTTGAACACCGGGGAGCTGTTTTTT. This codes for CASSDDRGLNTGELFF.

DNA for the CDR3: TGTGCCTGGACCCGAGACAGTACCTACGAGCAGTACTTC. It specifies CAWTRDSTYEQYF. This rearrangement joins TRBV30 to TRBJ2-7, with D possibly being TRBD1 (5 bases). The CDR3 loop spans 13 amino acids. The germline gives CDR1 GTSNPN, CDR2 SVGIG (reference sequence). V was pared by 4 bases and J by 2 bases, with 12 bases between.